The 26 T cell receptor beta chains below come from one sample, sequenced in a study of blood T cell repertoires in COVID-19. The protocol was immunoSEQ multiplex PCR, while the TCRdb copy is restricted to in-frame clones and leaves out a portion. Counted here are a few hundred thousand clones, about 87% occurring once; the ten biggest clones make up about a tenth. The sequencing input was PBMCs or T cells enriched from blood (not recorded which). The source is a man younger than 35 with acute COVID-19.

The genes are TRBV27 and TRBJ2-1, with 10 bases aligning to TRBD2. With 7 bases clipped from V and 2 bases from J, the junction kept 5 bases outside the gene matches. Germline assignment: CDR1 MNHEY and CDR2 SMNVEV (reference sequence). The CDR3 extends over 15 amino acids. This CDR3 is CASTLAGGTYNEQFF. The CDR3 DNA reads as TGTGCCAGCACATTAGCGGGAGGAACCTACAATGAGCAGTTCTTC.

This chain uses TRBV30 with TRBJ1-2; TRBD1 might be the D (5 bases). With 2 bases removed from V and 1 base from J, the gap between germline ends came to 8 bases. The CDR3 totals 13 residues. Germline V gene data show CDR1 as GTSNPN and CDR2 as SVGIG (reference sequence). CDR3 DNA sequence: TGTGCCTGGAGTATAGGGGTTAACTATGGCTACACCTTC. Translating gives CAWSIGVNYGYTF. Combining the CDR3 with reference TRBV30 and TRBJ1-2 gives the whole variable domain SQTIHQWPATLVQPVGSPLSLECTVEGTSNPNLYWYRQAAGRGLQLLFYSVGIGQISSEVPQNLSASRPQDRQFILSSKKLLLSDSGFYLCAWSIGVNYGYTFGSGTRLTVV.

The chain carries TRBV5-1 and TRBJ1-6; D unclear. The CDR3 totals 14 residues. Germline V CDR1 and CDR2: SGHRS, YFSETQ. Trimming took off 5 bases at V and 6 bases at J, with 12 bases between the two ends. This CDR3 is CASSYRETNSPLHF. The CDR3 DNA reads TGCGCCAGCAGTTACCGGGAAACTAATTCACCCCTCCACTTT.

The chain links TRBV4-3 to TRBJ1-1; TRBD1 agrees at 11 bases. V trimming: 1 base; J trimming: 3 bases; junction bases outside the gene matches: 1. This CDR3 is 15 amino acids long. Germline V CDR1 and CDR2: LGHNA, YSLEER. For the CDR3, the DNA is TGCGCCAGCAGCCAAGGGACAGGGGGCCACACTGAAGCTTTCTTT. It specifies CASSQGTGGHTEAFF.

The chain recombines TRBV7-3 with TRBJ2-1; possible D gene TRBD1, 6 bases. Trimming removed 6 bases from V and 0 bases from J, with 15 bases in between. The CDR3 is 16 residues long. Per germline, CDR1 SGHTA and CDR2 FQGTGA. CDR3 nucleotides: TGTGCCAGCAGGTCACCTGGACAGAGCTCCTACAATGAGCAGTTCTTC. Its protein is CASRSPGQSSYNEQFF.

V is TRBV14 and J is TRBJ2-7; TRBD2 matches at 7 bases. This CDR3 comprises 14 residues. V dropped 3 bases and J dropped 5; count of bases not matched to a gene: 7. Germline CDR1 reads SGHDN; CDR2 reads FVKESK. For the CDR3, the DNA is TGTGCCAGCAGCCACGGACTAGGGGCCCACGAGCAGTACTTC. Translation gives CASSHGLGAHEQYF. Together with reference TRBV14 and TRBJ2-7, the CDR3 gives the full variable domain: EAGVTQFPSHSVIEKGQTVTLRCDPISGHDNLYWYRRVMGKEIKFLLHFVKESKQDESGMPNNRFLAERTGGTYSTLKVQPAELEDSGVYFCASSHGLGAHEQYFGPGTRLTVT.

The chain recombines TRBV4-1 with TRBJ2-5; 7 bases align to TRBD1. The CDR3 is 16 residues long. Germline values: CDR1 MGHRA, CDR2 YSYEKL. Unmatched junction bases numbered 9, after V lost 2 bases and J lost 3 bases. In DNA, the CDR3 is TGCGCCAGCAGCCAACCACCGGGACAGTATGAAGAGACCCAGTACTTC. Protein product: CASSQPPGQYEETQYF.

This sequence joins TRBV4-2 and TRBJ1-5; the D is unclear. This CDR3 spans 13 amino acids. V was shortened by 0 bases and J by 6 bases, with 6 bases between the two germline ends. CDR1 and CDR2 (germline): LGHNA, YNFKEQ. The CDR3 region is CASSQDQVQPQHF. The DNA of the CDR3 is TGTGCCAGCAGCCAAGATCAGGTTCAGCCCCAGCATTTT.

The chain employs TRBV28 and TRBJ1-3; unclear D gene. Trimming took off 5 bases at V and 4 bases at J, with 12 bases between the two ends. The CDR3 contains 14 residues. The germline V gene has CDR1 MDHEN and CDR2 SYDVKM. CDR3 sequence: CASSMAQTGNTIYF. The CDR3, as DNA: TGTGCCAGCAGTATGGCACAGACCGGAAACACCATATATTTT.

The chain uses TRBV4-3 and TRBJ2-1; a weak D match, TRBD2 (6 bases). The CDR3 loop spans 15 amino acids. Trimming left V 0 bases short and J 0 bases short, with 6 bases between. Germline CDR1 and CDR2: LGHNA and YSLEER. The CDR3 DNA is TGCGCCAGCAGCCAAGACGGGAGCTCCTACAATGAGCAGTTCTTC. Translation: CASSQDGSSYNEQFF.

The count of this clone is one. The rearrangement joins TRBV10-3 to TRBJ2-1, with D possibly being TRBD1 (7 bases). This CDR3 is 15 amino acids long. From germline, CDR1 is ENHRY and CDR2 SYGVKD. V was trimmed by 8 bases and J by 7 bases, leaving 21 bases between them. The CDR3 spells CAIRGSSTGKNEQFF. The CDR3 DNA reads as TGTGCCATCCGGGGGTCCTCGACAGGGAAGAATGAGCAGTTCTTC.

This chain uses TRBV24-1 with TRBJ2-2; tentative D call: TRBD2 (7 bases). Trimming removed 9 bases from V and 0 bases from J, with 10 bases in between. The germline gives CDR1 KGHDR, CDR2 SFDVKD. CDR3 length equals 14 residues. The chain's CDR3 is CATLGGPNTGELFF. The CDR3 DNA is TGTGCCACCCTCGGGGGGCCGAACACCGGGGAGCTGTTTTTT.

V is TRBV24-1 and J is TRBJ2-1, with 12 bases lining up with TRBD2. The germline CDR1 and CDR2 sequences are KGHDR and SFDVKD. The V and J ends lost 4 bases and 9 bases, in that order; junction bases with no gene match: 3. This CDR3 is built from 14 residues. The CDR3 is CATSDLAGGSEQFF. CDR3 nucleotides: TGTGCCACCAGTGACCTAGCGGGAGGGAGTGAGCAGTTCTTC.

This rearrangement joins TRBV2 to TRBJ2-7; 9 positions agree with TRBD1. Germline V gene sequence: CDR1 SNHLY, CDR2 FYNNEI. V lost 4 bases, J lost 3 bases, and 4 bases stayed unmatched. CDR3 length equals 14 residues. The CDR3: CASSVGTGSYEQYF. The CDR3 bases are TGTGCCAGCAGTGTAGGGACAGGGAGCTACGAGCAGTACTTC.

The rearrangement uses TRBV18 and TRBJ2-2; D remains ambiguous. Germline V CDR1 and CDR2: KGHSH, LQKENI. V was trimmed by 3 bases and J by 8 bases, leaving 7 bases between them. There are 12 residues in the CDR3. CDR3: CASSPSVGELFF. DNA for the CDR3: TGTGCCAGCTCACCTTCGGTTGGGGAGCTGTTTTTT.

This chain links TRBV3-1 (or the pseudogene TRBV3-2) with TRBJ2-3, with 7 bases lining up with TRBD2. The ends lost 8 bases at V and 4 bases at J; junction bases unmatched: 18. Per germline, CDR1 LGHDT and CDR2 YNNKEL (reference sequence). The CDR3 sequence is 17 residues long. CDR3: CASSQAPWREPPDTQYF. The CDR3 coding sequence is TGTGCCAGCTCCCAAGCCCCTTGGCGGGAGCCCCCAGATACGCAGTATTTT.

The chain combines TRBV28 with TRBJ2-7; D is perhaps TRBD1 (6 bases). Trimming stripped 3 bases from V and 6 bases from J, with 15 bases between. The CDR3 spans 14 residues. Germline values: CDR1 MDHEN, CDR2 SYDVKM. The CDR3 bases are TGTGCCAGCAGTTTCCGAGCTCAGGGGACCGAGCAGTACTTC. Amino acid sequence: CASSFRAQGTEQYF.

The rearrangement uses TRBV28 and TRBJ2-7, with D possibly being TRBD1 (6 bases). This CDR3 comprises 14 residues. V lost 7 bases to trimming and J lost 5 bases, with 18 bases between them. The germline gives CDR1 MDHEN, CDR2 SYDVKM. The CDR3 loop is CASTRHTGTHEQYF. DNA of the CDR3: TGTGCCAGCACTCGGCATACAGGGACCCACGAGCAGTACTTC.

This sequence joins TRBV28 and TRBJ1-1; D uncertain. CDR3 length equals 15 residues. Germline-derived CDR1 and CDR2 are MDHEN and SYDVKM. Trimming took off 5 bases at V and 3 bases at J, with 16 bases between the two ends. CDR3 loop: CASSGEGRWDTEAFF. Written as DNA, the CDR3 is TGTGCCAGCAGTGGCGAGGGAAGATGGGACACTGAAGCTTTCTTT.

The chain links TRBV11-2 to TRBJ2-6; D may be TRBD1 (5 bases). Germline values: CDR1 SGHAT, CDR2 FQNNGV. The CDR3 sequence is 17 residues long. Trimming took 4 bases from V and 3 from J, leaving 16 bases between them. The CDR3 loop reads CASSSLKGANGANVLTF. The CDR3 coding sequence is TGTGCCAGCAGCTCCCTAAAAGGGGCTAATGGGGCCAACGTCCTGACTTTC.

This sequence joins TRBV29-1 and TRBJ1-5; perhaps TRBD1 as D (5 bases). The germline V gene has CDR1 SQVTM and CDR2 ANQGSEA. CDR3 length equals 13 residues. Between the trimmed V and J ends, which lost 8 bases and 2 bases, there was a span of 13 bases. Written as DNA, the CDR3 is TGCAGCACCTCGTCGGGGGGCAATCAGCCCCAGCATTTT. It codes for CSTSSGGNQPQHF.

The V and J genes are TRBV4-1 and TRBJ1-1; D is ambiguous. This CDR3 spans 14 amino acids. CDR1 and CDR2 (germline): MGHRA, YSYEKL. With 5 bases removed from V and 4 bases from J, the gap between germline ends came to 14 bases. The CDR3: CASSENRGSTEAFF. The DNA of the CDR3 is TGCGCCAGCAGCGAAAACAGAGGGTCCACTGAAGCTTTCTTT.

V usage is TRBV2 and J usage is TRBJ2-7; D is unresolved. Germline values: CDR1 SNHLY, CDR2 FYNNEI. V gave up 3 bases and J gave up 0 bases, with 9 bases separating them. This CDR3 is built from 14 residues. The CDR3 DNA reads as TGTGCCAGCAGTGACGGTATCATCTCCTACGAGCAGTACTTC. Protein: CASSDGIISYEQYF.

This chain uses TRBV4-1 with TRBJ2-7, with TRBD1 identical over 8 bases. Germline V gene lookup returns CDR1 MGHRA and CDR2 YSYEKL. With V trimmed by 0 bases and J by 5 bases, 9 bases remained unmatched. The CDR3 spans 16 residues. The chain's CDR3 is CASSQDPGGFANEQYF. In nucleotides, the CDR3 is TGCGCCAGCAGCCAAGATCCAGGGGGCTTCGCGAACGAGCAGTACTTC.

The genes are TRBV11-2 and TRBJ1-2; D is uncertain. V gave up 1 base and J gave up 5 bases, with 8 bases separating them. The CDR3 totals 13 residues. Germline CDR1 SGHAT, CDR2 FQNNGV. This chain's CDR3 is CASSLARGYGYTF. The CDR3 nucleotides read TGTGCCAGCAGCTTAGCTAGAGGGTATGGCTACACCTTC.

The J gene is TRBJ2-1, the V gene TRBV4-1; 7 nucleotides align to TRBD2. The trim removed 4 bases at V and 6 bases at J, leaving 6 bases unmatched. Per the germline V gene, CDR1 is MGHRA and CDR2 is YSYEKL. The CDR3 is made up of 14 amino acids. The CDR3 nucleotides are TGCGCCAGCAGCCTGGGGGGGGTTTTCAATGAGCAGTTCTTC. Translation: CASSLGGVFNEQFF.